This entry describes one T cell receptor beta chain. The CDR3 totals 15 residues. The germline V gene has CDR1 SNHLY and CDR2 FYNNEI. The trim removed 6 bases at V and 5 bases at J, leaving 5 bases unmatched. This entry comes from a study of shared clonotypes between healthy human individuals. The authors' processing: ImmunoSEQ gave junction-only sequences without quality scores, so filtering differed. The data were produced by immunoSEQ multiplex PCR, yet TCRdb's version contains in-frame clones alone and is incomplete. D and trimming come from the DNA, and the V and J calls and clone size come from that table. Of over a million clones in the sample, 65% to 80% were seen once. Donors had no recently reported acute infections or vaccinations and were HIV-negative. Every donor, a Caucasian adult, lived in Nashville, Tennessee.

This receptor was identified in a man in his late teens or twenties in good health. The source material was memory CD4+ T cells sorted from blood. Subset given: CD45RA-negative fraction. This chain uses TRBV2 with TRBJ1-5; 12 bases map to TRBD1. The CDR3 is CASSIGTGGYQPQHF. The CDR3 nucleotides read TGTGCCAGCAGCATCGGGACAGGGGGCTATCAGCCCCAGCATTTT. Full variable domain (missing parts from reference TRBV2 and TRBJ1-5): EPEVTQTPSHQVTQMGQEVILRCVPISNHLYFYWYRQILGQKVEFLVSFYNNEISEKSEIFDDQFSVERPDGSNFTLKIRSTKLEDSAMYFCASSIGTGGYQPQHFGDGTRLSIL.